The 24 T cell receptor beta chains given below trace back to one sample, sequenced in a study of blood T cell repertoires in COVID-19. Here immunoSEQ multiplex PCR was the method, and the copy in TCRdb shows in-frame clones only, minus some. Here the sample spans 350,000 to 450,000 clones, 89% being singletons. The sequencing input was peripheral blood. The receptors here all came from a man aged 35-49 years with acute or convalescent COVID-19.

V is TRBV5-1 and J is TRBJ1-4; TRBD1 matches 7 bases. The junction had 10 bases not matched to a gene; V was cut back by 0 bases and J by 8 bases. CDR1 SGHRS and CDR2 YFSETQ come from the germline V gene. The CDR3 spans 16 residues. The CDR3 loop is CASSLAPTGLQEKLFF. The CDR3 DNA is TGCGCCAGCAGCTTGGCCCCGACAGGGCTGCAGGAAAAACTGTTTTTT.

The chain recombines TRBV3-1 (or the pseudogene TRBV3-2) with TRBJ2-3, with 11 bases that match TRBD2. The CDR3 loop spans 16 amino acids. Germline trimming cut 6 bases from V and 0 bases from J; bases unmatched to any gene: 5. The V gene's germline CDR1 is LGHDT and CDR2 YNNKEL (reference sequence). As DNA, the CDR3 is TGTGCCAGCAGTAGCGGGAGGGAGATAAGCACAGATACGCAGTATTTT. It yields the protein CASSSGREISTDTQYF.

The chain joins TRBV29-1 to TRBJ2-1; a weak D match, TRBD1 (5 bases). The CDR3 runs to 14 residues. The germline V and J ends were trimmed by 8 bases and 9 bases, with 23 bases remaining between them. Germline values: CDR1 SQVTM, CDR2 ANQGSEA. The CDR3 bases are TGCAGCCTGACTCCTGGGGCGAAAGTAGGTGAGCAGTTCTTC. Residues: CSLTPGAKVGEQFF.

In the case of this clone: The junction departs from the called germline gene at one end, perhaps through a read error. The chain has TRBV7-8 and TRBJ2-3; D remains unclear. Germline values: CDR1 SGHVS, CDR2 FQNEAQ. This CDR3 region has 15 residues. The CDR3 sequence: CASSRSRHLTATQYF. The CDR3 DNA follows: TGTGCCAGCAGCCGATCGAGACACCTCACAGCTACGCAGTATTTT.

The chain employs TRBV16 and TRBJ2-2; 9 bases are a match to TRBD1. The V and J ends lost 1 base and 0 bases, in that order; junction bases with no gene match: 3. CDR1 KGHSY and CDR2 FQNENV come from the germline V gene. The CDR3 is 17 residues long. The CDR3 nucleotides are TGTGCCAGCAGCCAATTGGGACAGGGCTCGAACACCGGGGAGCTGTTTTTT. It encodes CASSQLGQGSNTGELFF.

This rearrangement joins TRBV6-5 to TRBJ2-3, with a weak D call TRBD2 (5 bases). The germline V gene has CDR1 MNHEY and CDR2 SVGAGI. The CDR3 length is 15 residues. V dropped 0 bases and J dropped 2 bases, with 9 bases sitting between them. The chain's CDR3 is CASSYSPSNTDTQYF. CDR3 bases: TGTGCCAGCAGTTACTCTCCTAGCAACACAGATACGCAGTATTTT.

This clone has a single count. The V gene is TRBV19, the J gene TRBJ1-3; D may be TRBD1 (6 bases). This CDR3 has 14 amino acids. Germline values: CDR1 LNHDA, CDR2 SQIVND (reference sequence). Trimming removed 7 bases at V and 0 bases at J, with 10 bases between. The CDR3 nucleotides are TGTGCCAGTACTCAGGGGAACTCTGGAAACACCATATATTTT. The encoded protein is CASTQGNSGNTIYF.

The chain carries TRBV10-3 and TRBJ1-5; D gene uncertain. The germline V gene encodes CDR1 ENHRY and CDR2 SYGVKD. The V end lost 10 bases, the J end lost 5 bases, and 12 bases lay between the germline ends. This CDR3 has 12 amino acids. The CDR3 nucleotides read TGTGCCAGCGGACTCCAGCATCAGCCCCAGCATTTT. Residues: CASGLQHQPQHF.

J is TRBJ1-2 and V is TRBV3-1 (or the pseudogene TRBV3-2); D is unclear. The CDR3 covers 15 residues. The V end lost 4 bases, the J end lost 4 bases, and 16 bases lay between the germline ends. From germline, CDR1 is LGHDT and CDR2 YNNKEL (reference sequence). The CDR3 is CASSLRMGRAYGYTF. For the CDR3, the DNA is TGTGCCAGCAGCCTACGGATGGGCAGAGCCTATGGCTACACCTTC.

The chain recombines TRBV28 with TRBJ1-4, with 7 bases aligning to TRBD1. CDR1 is MDHEN, CDR2 SYDVKM, per germline. The CDR3 extends over 18 amino acids. V lost 8 bases to trimming and J lost 3 bases; unmatched junction nucleotides: 18. The CDR3 reads CASGPWVPRGTANEKLFF. In DNA form, the CDR3 reads TGTGCCAGCGGCCCCTGGGTTCCCAGGGGGACCGCTAATGAAAAACTGTTTTTT.

The rearrangement links TRBV7-2 to TRBJ2-1; 9 nucleotides align to TRBD2. V dropped 5 bases and J dropped 1; count of bases not matched to a gene: 3. CDR1 is SGHTA, CDR2 FQGNSA, per germline. The CDR3 has 15 residues. CDR3 coding DNA: TGTGCCAGCAGCATGAGCGGGAGGTCCTACAATGAGCAGTTCTTC. Its translation is CASSMSGRSYNEQFF. Supplemented by reference TRBV7-2 and TRBJ2-1, the full variable domain reads GAGVSQSPSNKVTEKGKDVELRCDPISGHTALYWYRQSLGQGLEFLIYFQGNSAPDKSGLPSDRFSAERTGGSVSTLTIQRTQQEDSAVYLCASSMSGRSYNEQFFGPGTRLTVL.

This chain links TRBV5-1 with TRBJ1-3; maybe TRBD1 (5 bases). Germline-derived CDR1 and CDR2 are SGHRS and YFSETQ. V was shortened by 4 bases and J by 4 bases, with 12 bases between the two germline ends. The CDR3 has 14 amino acids. Here the CDR3 DNA reads TGCGCCAGCAGCCGGGGGGACGGGGGAAACACCATATATTTT. Translated, it gives CASSRGDGGNTIYF.

The CDR3 DNA follows: TGCGCCAGCAGCCCCGTAACGGGGGAGACCCAGTACTTC. Protein: CASSPVTGETQYF. J is TRBJ2-5 and V is TRBV4-3; a possible D gene is TRBD2 (5 bases). The ends were cut back, 4 bases at V and 5 bases at J, with 11 bases in the middle. CDR3 size: 13 residues. The germline V gene has CDR1 LGHNA and CDR2 YSLEER.

This clone was seen a handful of times. The V call is TRBV28, the J call TRBJ1-2; 9 bases match TRBD1. The CDR3 runs 13 residues. V lost 5 bases, J lost 4 bases, and 2 bases stayed unmatched. Germline values: CDR1 MDHEN, CDR2 SYDVKM. In nucleotides, the CDR3 is TGTGCCAGCAGTGGGGACAGGGTCTATGGCTACACCTTC. This translates into CASSGDRVYGYTF.

The chain is built from TRBV27 and TRBJ1-1; D call uncertain. CDR1 is MNHEY, CDR2 SMNVEV, per germline (reference sequence). The ends were cut back, 5 bases at V and 0 bases at J, with 13 bases in the middle. There are 15 residues in the CDR3. CDR3 sequence: CASSTSRLLNTEAFF. CDR3 DNA sequence: TGTGCCAGCAGTACCTCCCGACTTTTGAACACTGAAGCTTTCTTT.

V gene TRBV19 combines with J gene TRBJ1-5, with 7 bases matching TRBD1. This CDR3 contains 16 residues. The junction had 10 bases not matched to a gene; V was cut back by 8 bases and J by 0 bases. Germline CDR1 reads LNHDA; CDR2 reads SQIVND (reference sequence). This chain's CDR3 is CASRRPGGPSNQPQHF. In DNA form, the CDR3 reads TGTGCCAGTCGACGACCAGGGGGACCTAGCAATCAGCCCCAGCATTTT.

This clone was detected only a few times. This rearrangement joins TRBV28 to TRBJ1-1, with a tentative D call TRBD1 (6 bases). This CDR3 has 16 residues. Germline-derived CDR1 and CDR2 are MDHEN and SYDVKM. V lost 2 bases, J lost 2 bases, and 15 bases lay in between. CDR3 in amino acids: CASSLERGAGNTEAFF. As DNA, the CDR3 is TGTGCCAGCAGTTTAGAGCGGGGGGCGGGAAACACTGAAGCTTTCTTT.

This rearrangement joins TRBV29-1 to TRBJ2-2; perhaps TRBD1 as D (6 bases). The CDR3 contains 13 residues. V was shortened by 6 bases and J by 1 base, with 9 bases between the two germline ends. CDR1 SQVTM and CDR2 ANQGSEA come from the germline V gene. CDR3 region: CSVQGLNTGELFF. The CDR3 DNA reads TGCAGCGTCCAGGGGCTGAACACCGGGGAGCTGTTTTTT.

The V and J genes are TRBV27 and TRBJ2-2; 8 nucleotides align to TRBD2. The V gene's germline CDR1 is MNHEY and CDR2 SMNVEV (reference sequence). CDR3 size: 16 residues. With V trimmed by 5 bases and J by 7 bases, 12 bases remained unmatched. CDR3: CASSPKRERIGGELFF. The CDR3 DNA follows: TGTGCCAGCAGTCCGAAGCGGGAGAGGATTGGCGGGGAGCTGTTTTTT.

CDR3 amino acids: CASSVDRGAPNTEAFF. The CDR3 nucleotides are TGTGCCAGCAGTGTGGACAGGGGGGCCCCGAACACTGAAGCTTTCTTT. This chain joins TRBV6-1 and TRBJ1-1, with TRBD1 identical over 10 bases. The V gene's germline CDR1 is MNHNS and CDR2 SASEGT. With V trimmed by 4 bases and J by 1 base, 6 bases remained unmatched. The length of the CDR3 is 16 residues.

The chain links TRBV5-5 to TRBJ2-3, with D perhaps matching TRBD2 (5 bases). V was pared by 0 bases and J by 1 base, with 9 bases between. The CDR3 runs 15 residues. Germline values: CDR1 SGHKS, CDR2 YYEKEE (reference sequence). The CDR3 coding sequence is TGTGCCAGCAGCTTGGAGGGTAGCGGCACAGATACGCAGTATTTT. Protein: CASSLEGSGTDTQYF.

The chain employs TRBV27 and TRBJ2-7; perhaps TRBD2 as D (7 bases). Germline CDR1 reads MNHEY; CDR2 reads SMNVEV (reference sequence). The CDR3 spans 14 residues. V lost 3 bases and J 3 bases, leaving 12 bases between the germline ends. The CDR3 is CASSFAGANYEQYF. In DNA form, the CDR3 reads TGTGCCAGCAGTTTCGCGGGGGCGAACTACGAGCAGTACTTC.

The chain is built from TRBV2 and TRBJ1-6, with D tentatively TRBD1 (5 bases). CDR1 SNHLY and CDR2 FYNNEI come from the germline V gene. The CDR3 totals 15 residues. V gave up 8 bases and J gave up 8 bases, with 19 bases separating them. The DNA for the CDR3 is TGTGCCAGCGCGGCTGGGGGGGACCGGGATTCACCCCTCCACTTT. Translating gives CASAAGGDRDSPLHF.

J is TRBJ1-2 and V is TRBV2; 7 positions match TRBD1. Trimming at V came to 10 bases and at J to 5 bases, leaving 16 bases not matched to a gene. This CDR3 has 15 residues. The germline gives CDR1 SNHLY, CDR2 FYNNEI. The CDR3 DNA reads as TGTGCCACCCTATACCGGGGACAGAGCCTATATGGCTACACCTTC. It is translated as CATLYRGQSLYGYTF.